These 10 T cell receptor beta chains originate from one sample sequenced in a study of cytomegalovirus exposure and HLA in healthy donors. In the PCR, 60 Vbeta and 13 Jbeta primers were used. Clones were read by immunoSEQ multiplex PCR, and TCRdb kept only the in-frame ones, dropping some. The sample has 210,000 or so clones; around 80% are singletons. Sequenced material: PBMCs. These receptors all stem from a woman aged 55-69 years in good health and CMV-seropositive.

A single count supports this clone. The V gene is TRBV7-6, the J gene TRBJ1-6, with TRBD1 matching 9 bases. The germline CDR1 and CDR2 sequences are SGHVS and FNYEAQ. V lost 0 bases, J lost 7 bases, and 10 bases stayed unmatched. The CDR3 runs to 18 residues. CDR3 region: CASSLAGGSTGGNSPLHF. The CDR3 coding sequence is TGTGCCAGCAGCTTAGCAGGGGGGTCGACAGGGGGAAATTCACCCCTCCACTTT.

V usage is TRBV29-1 and J usage is TRBJ1-2; weak D call: TRBD1 (6 bases). Germline CDR1 reads SQVTM; CDR2 reads ANQGSEA. The V end lost 3 bases, the J end lost 8 bases, and 13 bases lay between the germline ends. The CDR3 contains 12 residues. The CDR3 sequence: CSVDRGGGGYTF. DNA for the CDR3: TGCAGCGTTGACCGGGGAGGGGGAGGCTACACCTTC.

The chain uses TRBV7-6 and TRBJ2-1; 7 bases agree with TRBD1. Germline lookup yields CDR1 SGHVS and CDR2 FNYEAQ. There are 15 residues in the CDR3. Losses at the gene ends were 2 bases for V and 2 bases for J; bases not matched to a gene: 3. The CDR3 loop reads CASSLKGATYNEQFF. In DNA, the CDR3 is TGTGCCAGCAGCTTAAAGGGGGCAACCTACAATGAGCAGTTCTTC.

The chain employs TRBV5-1 and TRBJ2-1; a possible D gene is TRBD1 (5 bases). The CDR3 extends over 15 amino acids. Germline CDR1 is SGHRS and CDR2 is YFSETQ. Trimming removed 4 bases at V and 0 bases at J, with 11 bases between. The chain's CDR3 is CASSGAESSYNEQFF. The CDR3 bases are TGCGCCAGCAGCGGGGCCGAGAGCTCCTACAATGAGCAGTTCTTC.

The count of this clone is one. This chain links TRBV6-5 with TRBJ2-7; TRBD1 aligns across 7 bases. This CDR3 spans 13 amino acids. With 8 bases clipped from V and 2 bases from J, the junction kept 6 bases outside the gene matches. Germline CDR1 MNHEY, CDR2 SVGAGI. In DNA, the CDR3 is TGTGCCAGCCACGGGACAGCTACCTACGAGCAGTACTTC. Translated: CASHGTATYEQYF.

The chain is built from TRBV11-1 and TRBJ1-1, with D perhaps TRBD1 (5 bases). With 3 bases removed from V and 5 bases from J, the gap between germline ends came to 13 bases. The CDR3 is 14 residues long. The germline CDR1 and CDR2 sequences are SGHAT and FQDESV (reference sequence). For the CDR3, the DNA is TGTGCCAGCAGCTTCACCAGGGAAGGAACTGAAGCTTTCTTT. This sequence encodes CASSFTREGTEAFF.

The V and J genes are TRBV30 and TRBJ1-5; perhaps TRBD1 as D (6 bases). The CDR3 is made up of 12 amino acids. Trimming cost V 7 bases and J 6 bases, with 13 bases left between them. CDR1 and CDR2 from the germline V gene are GTSNPN and SVGIG (reference sequence). The CDR3 loop reads CAFTGRAQPQHF. For the CDR3, the DNA is TGTGCCTTTACAGGGAGGGCTCAGCCCCAGCATTTT. The entire variable domain, with the rest obtained from reference TRBV30 and TRBJ1-5, is as follows: SQTIHQWPATLVQPVGSPLSLECTVEGTSNPNLYWYRQAAGRGLQLLFYSVGIGQISSEVPQNLSASRPQDRQFILSSKKLLLSDSGFYLCAFTGRAQPQHFGDGTRLSIL.

For this clone: Germline and junction disagree at one end, which may indicate a read error. This sample includes further DNA sequences coding for the same CDR3. CDR3 residues: CASSRSLENTGELFF. The CDR3 coding sequence is TGTGCCAGCAGCCGTTCCCTAGAGAACACCGGAGAGCTGTTTTTT. The chain couples TRBV9 to TRBJ2-2; no clear D. The CDR3 totals 15 residues. CDR1 is SGDLS and CDR2 is YYNGEE in the germline V gene.

The V and J genes are TRBV6-1 and TRBJ1-2; the D is unclear. CDR3 length: 12 amino acids. CDR1 and CDR2 from the germline V gene are MNHNS and SASEGT. V dropped 4 bases and J dropped 4 bases, with 7 bases sitting between them. CDR3 nucleotides: TGTGCCAGCAGTGGCGGAGGCTATGGCTACACCTTC. Residues: CASSGGGYGYTF.

The V and J genes are TRBV7-8 and TRBJ1-4; D not certain. The V and J ends lost 4 bases and 12 bases respectively, with 9 bases between them. CDR1 and CDR2 (germline): SGHVS, FQNEAQ. The CDR3 has 11 residues. The CDR3 loop is CASSSWRELFF. The CDR3 coding sequence is TGTGCCAGCAGCTCATGGAGGGAACTGTTTTTT.